The entry that follows covers one T cell receptor (beta chain) sequence. Its antigen is not identified. This CDR3 spans 15 amino acids. The V and J ends lost 0 bases and 3 bases, in that order; junction bases with no gene match: 7. Looked up from germline, CDR1 is DFQATT and CDR2 is SNEGSKA (reference sequence). TCRdb used MiXCR to reprocess the 5' RACE reads, holding one entry per CDR3 protein. The sample has over 400,000 distinct CDR3 sequences, about 25% seen once. The sample comes from a study of T-cell memory formation after mild COVID-19. The overall study: Largely donor-specific sequence clusters came from a couple of donors. Study conclusions and caveats: CD4+ clones that contracted lay mainly in CM and EM; CD8+ ones lay in EMRA. Cross-reactive memory seemingly joined, as some responding clones were found in pre-infection memory.

Sample: PBMCs or a T cell subset sorted from them (not recorded which). The clonotype was recovered from an adult woman who had mild COVID-19 (a few samples of this study predate the infection). Cell type and time point are not known. The chain joins TRBV20-1 to TRBJ1-1; 7 positions match TRBD1. The CDR3 protein is CSARDLGQGDTEAFF. For the CDR3, the DNA is TGCAGTGCTAGAGATTTAGGCCAGGGGGACACTGAAGCTTTCTTT.